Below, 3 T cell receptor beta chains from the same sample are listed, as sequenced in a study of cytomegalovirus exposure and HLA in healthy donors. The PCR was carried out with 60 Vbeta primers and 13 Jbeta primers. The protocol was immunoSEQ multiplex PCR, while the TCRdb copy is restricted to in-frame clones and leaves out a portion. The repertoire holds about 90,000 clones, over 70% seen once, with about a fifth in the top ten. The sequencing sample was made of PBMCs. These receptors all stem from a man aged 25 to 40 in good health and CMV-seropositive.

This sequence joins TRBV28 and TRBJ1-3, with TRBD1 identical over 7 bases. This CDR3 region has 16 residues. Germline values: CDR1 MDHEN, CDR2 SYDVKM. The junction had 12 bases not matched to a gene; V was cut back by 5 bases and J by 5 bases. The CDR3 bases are TGTGCCAGCAGTCTCCAAGGGACAGAGATGAGAAACACCATATATTTT. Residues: CASSLQGTEMRNTIYF.

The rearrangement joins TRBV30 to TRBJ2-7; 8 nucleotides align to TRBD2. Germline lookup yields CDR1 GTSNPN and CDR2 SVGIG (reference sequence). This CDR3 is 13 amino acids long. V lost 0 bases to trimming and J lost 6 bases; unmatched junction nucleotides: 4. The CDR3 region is CAWSVQSGSEQYF. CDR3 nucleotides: TGTGCCTGGAGTGTACAAAGCGGGAGCGAGCAGTACTTC.

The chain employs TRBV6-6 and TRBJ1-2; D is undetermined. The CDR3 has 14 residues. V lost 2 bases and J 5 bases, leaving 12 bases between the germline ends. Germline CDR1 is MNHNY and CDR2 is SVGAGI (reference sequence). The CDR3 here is CASSYIPGGYGYTF. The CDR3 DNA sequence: TGTGCCAGCAGTTACATCCCCGGCGGGTATGGCTACACCTTC.